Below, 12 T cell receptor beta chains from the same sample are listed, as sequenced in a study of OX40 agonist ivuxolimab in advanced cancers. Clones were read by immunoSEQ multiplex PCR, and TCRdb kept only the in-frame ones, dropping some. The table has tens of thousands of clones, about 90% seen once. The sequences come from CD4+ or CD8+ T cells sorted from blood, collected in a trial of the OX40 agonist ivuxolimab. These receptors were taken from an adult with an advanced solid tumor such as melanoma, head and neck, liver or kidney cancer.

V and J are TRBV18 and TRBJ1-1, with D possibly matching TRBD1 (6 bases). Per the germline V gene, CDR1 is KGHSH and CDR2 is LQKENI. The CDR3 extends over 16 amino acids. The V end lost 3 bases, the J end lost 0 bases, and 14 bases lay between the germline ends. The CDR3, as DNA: TGTGCCAGCTCACCGCGGGACATCAATATGAACACTGAAGCTTTCTTT. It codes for CASSPRDINMNTEAFF. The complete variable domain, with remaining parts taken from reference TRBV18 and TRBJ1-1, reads NAGVMQNPRHLVRRRGQEARLRCSPMKGHSHVYWYRQLPEEGLKFMVYLQKENIIDESGMPKERFSAEFPKEGPSILRIQQVVRGDSAAYFCASSPRDINMNTEAFFGQGTRLTVV.

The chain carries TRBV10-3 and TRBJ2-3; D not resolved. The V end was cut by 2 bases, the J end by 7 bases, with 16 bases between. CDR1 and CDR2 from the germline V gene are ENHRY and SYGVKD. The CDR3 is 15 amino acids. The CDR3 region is CAISEPTELINTQYF. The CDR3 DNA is TGTGCCATCAGTGAGCCCACTGAGCTCATAAATACGCAGTATTTT.

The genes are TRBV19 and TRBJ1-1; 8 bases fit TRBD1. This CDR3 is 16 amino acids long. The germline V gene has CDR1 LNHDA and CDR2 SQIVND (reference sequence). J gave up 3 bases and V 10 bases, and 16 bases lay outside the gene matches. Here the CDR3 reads CATKQNYRDRYTEAFF. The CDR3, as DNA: TGTGCCACAAAGCAAAATTACCGGGACAGGTACACTGAAGCTTTCTTT.

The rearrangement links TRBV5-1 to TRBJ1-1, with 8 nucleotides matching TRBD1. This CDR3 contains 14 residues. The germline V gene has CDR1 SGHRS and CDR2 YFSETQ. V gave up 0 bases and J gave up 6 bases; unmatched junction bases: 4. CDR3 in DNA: TGCGCCAGCAGCTTGGACAGGGGACAGGCTGAAGCTTTCTTT. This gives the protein CASSLDRGQAEAFF. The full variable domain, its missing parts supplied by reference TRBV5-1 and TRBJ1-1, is KAGVTQTPRYLIKTRGQQVTLSCSPISGHRSVSWYQQTPGQGLQFLFEYFSETQRNKGNFPGRFSGRQFSNSRSEMNVSTLELGDSALYLCASSLDRGQAEAFFGQGTRLTVV.

The DNA for the CDR3 is TGTGCCAGCTCACCACCCGGTTGGGGAACAGATACGCAGTATTTT. Its translation is CASSPPGWGTDTQYF. The chain recombines TRBV18 with TRBJ2-3; D not resolved. The germline gives CDR1 KGHSH, CDR2 LQKENI. Trimming took off 0 bases at V and 3 bases at J, with 10 bases between the two ends. The CDR3 has 15 amino acids.

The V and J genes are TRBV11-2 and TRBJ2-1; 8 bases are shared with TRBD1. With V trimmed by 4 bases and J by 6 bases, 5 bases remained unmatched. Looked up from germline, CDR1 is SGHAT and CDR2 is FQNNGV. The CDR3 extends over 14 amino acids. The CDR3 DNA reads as TGTGCCAGCAGCTCATGGACAGGGAGCAATGAGCAGTTCTTC. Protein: CASSSWTGSNEQFF.

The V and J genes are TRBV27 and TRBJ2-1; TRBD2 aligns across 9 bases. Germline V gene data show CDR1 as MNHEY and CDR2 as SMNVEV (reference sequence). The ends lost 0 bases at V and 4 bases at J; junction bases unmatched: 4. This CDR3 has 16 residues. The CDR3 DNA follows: TGTGCCAGCAGTTTATCAGCGGGAGGAAAATACAATGAGCAGTTCTTC. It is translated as CASSLSAGGKYNEQFF.

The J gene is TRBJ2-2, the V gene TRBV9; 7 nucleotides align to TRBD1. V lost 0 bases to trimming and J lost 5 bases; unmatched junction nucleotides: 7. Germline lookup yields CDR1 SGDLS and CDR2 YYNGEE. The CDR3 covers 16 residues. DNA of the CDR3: TGTGCCAGCAGCGTAGCTATGGACAGGTCTACCGGGGAGCTGTTTTTT. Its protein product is CASSVAMDRSTGELFF.

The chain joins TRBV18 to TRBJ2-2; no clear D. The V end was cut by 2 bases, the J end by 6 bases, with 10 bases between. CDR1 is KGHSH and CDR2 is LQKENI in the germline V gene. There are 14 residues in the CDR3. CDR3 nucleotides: TGTGCCAGCTCACCAGTCCTAGACCCCGGGGAGCTGTTTTTT. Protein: CASSPVLDPGELFF.

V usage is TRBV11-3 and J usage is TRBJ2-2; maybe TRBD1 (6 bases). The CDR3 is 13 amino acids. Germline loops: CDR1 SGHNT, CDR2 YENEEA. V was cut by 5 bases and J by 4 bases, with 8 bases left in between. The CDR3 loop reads CASSPGVTGELFF. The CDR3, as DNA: TGTGCCAGCAGCCCAGGGGTCACCGGGGAGCTGTTTTTT.

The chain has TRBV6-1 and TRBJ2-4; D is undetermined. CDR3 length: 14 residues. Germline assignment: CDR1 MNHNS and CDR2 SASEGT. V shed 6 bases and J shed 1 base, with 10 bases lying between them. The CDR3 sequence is CASRQDPAKNIQYF. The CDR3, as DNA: TGTGCCAGCAGGCAGGACCCGGCCAAAAACATTCAGTACTTC.

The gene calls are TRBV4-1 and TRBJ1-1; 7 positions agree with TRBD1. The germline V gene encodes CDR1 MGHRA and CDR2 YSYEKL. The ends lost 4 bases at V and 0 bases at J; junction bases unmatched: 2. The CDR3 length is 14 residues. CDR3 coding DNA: TGCGCCAGCAGCCCGGGACAGCTGAACACTGAAGCTTTCTTT. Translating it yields CASSPGQLNTEAFF.